These T cell receptor beta chains were read from a single sample in a study of blood T cell repertoires in COVID-19. Profiled with immunoSEQ multiplex PCR; TCRdb holds only in-frame clones, not every one. This table holds about 310,000 clones, roughly 87% found once. The sequencing input was PBMCs or T cells enriched from blood (not recorded which). Receptors originate from a young woman who had recovered from COVID-19. Both conserved end residues are part of each CDR3. Fields, in order: J gene, V gene, CDR3 length, D gene, clone size, CDR3 protein, CDR3 DNA. The D gene is left open where the match is weak. Some rows mark clone size as missing; the rest say once, few, many or name a class of expanded clone.

>TRBJ2-2|TRBV6-4|14|TRBD2|-
CASAGGPNTGELFF
TGTGCCAGCGCGGGGGGTCCGAACACCGGGGAGCTGTTTTTT
>TRBJ2-7|TRBV12-3/TRBV12-4|11|-|-
CASNGGDEQYF
TGTGCCAGCAACGGGGGAGACGAGCAGTACTTC
>TRBJ1-4|TRBV6-5|14|-|-
CASSVLSTNEKLFF
TGTGCCAGCAGCGTCCTCTCAACTAATGAAAAACTGTTTTTT
>TRBJ1-1|TRBV19|12|-|-
CASSRHSTEAFF
TGTGCCAGTAGTAGACACTCCACTGAAGCTTTCTTT
>TRBJ1-5|TRBV10-3|13|-|-
CATSERGNQPQHF
TGTGCCACCAGTGAGCGGGGGAATCAGCCCCAGCATTTT
>TRBJ2-7|TRBV5-6|13|-|-
CASSRWTTYEQYF
TGTGCCAGCAGCCGCTGGACTACCTACGAGCAGTACTTC
>TRBJ1-2|TRBV5-6|14|-|-
CASSRDTRNYGYTF
TGTGCCAGCAGCCGGGACACACGCAACTATGGCTACACCTTC
>TRBJ2-5|TRBV5-4|15|TRBD2|-
CASSLEPGLGETQYF
TGTGCCAGCAGCTTGGAACCGGGACTAGGAGAGACCCAGTACTTC
>TRBJ1-1|TRBV27|14|TRBD1|-
CASSRGQGAAEAFF
TGTGCCAGCAGTCGCGGACAGGGGGCCGCTGAAGCTTTCTTT
>TRBJ2-1|TRBV19|15|-|-
CASSLEAYSYNEQFF
TGTGCCAGTAGCCTCGAAGCTTACTCCTACAATGAGCAGTTCTTC
>TRBJ1-5|TRBV27|12|-|-
CARYRGNQPQHF
TGTGCCAGGTACAGGGGCAATCAGCCCCAGCATTTT
>TRBJ2-7|TRBV24-1|14|-|-
CATSDDNGVHEQYF
TGTGCCACCAGTGACGATAACGGGGTCCACGAGCAGTACTTC
>TRBJ2-7|TRBV27|14|-|-
CASSLLGGTYEQYF
TGTGCCAGCAGTTTACTAGGGGGTACCTACGAGCAGTACTTC
>TRBJ2-1|TRBV12-3/TRBV12-4|13|-|-
CASSPGVENEQFF
TGTGCCAGCAGCCCGGGGGTAGAGAATGAGCAGTTCTTC
>TRBJ2-5|TRBV12-3/TRBV12-4|12|-|-
CASSFPLGTQYF
TGTGCCAGCAGTTTTCCCCTCGGGACCCAGTACTTC
>TRBJ2-2|TRBV14|14|-|few
CASRRNPNTGELFF
TGTGCCAGCAGGAGAAACCCGAACACCGGGGAGCTGTTTTTT
>TRBJ1-4|TRBV28|19|-|-
CASSLMGALGARPNEKLFF
TGTGCCAGCAGTCTTATGGGGGCGTTGGGGGCTCGGCCTAATGAAAAACTGTTTTTT
>TRBJ2-5|TRBV11-1|17|-|-
CASSLALRGTFQETQYF
TGTGCCAGCAGCTTAGCTTTGAGAGGGACATTCCAAGAGACCCAGTACTTC
>TRBJ1-1|TRBV3-1/TRBV3-2|13|-|-
CASSPGRNTEAFF
TGTGCCAGCAGCCCCGGGAGGAACACTGAAGCTTTCTTT
>TRBJ2-7|TRBV3-1/TRBV3-2|15|-|-
CASSPRLQGSYEQYF
TGTGCCAGCAGCCCCCGTTTACAGGGCTCCTACGAGCAGTACTTC
>TRBJ1-1|TRBV9|14|TRBD1|few
CASSGRQGSAEAFF
TGTGCCAGCAGCGGGAGACAGGGGTCCGCTGAAGCTTTCTTT
>TRBJ2-5|TRBV11-1|15|-|-
CASSFSTGFRETQYF
TGTGCCAGCAGCTTCTCAACAGGGTTTCGGGAGACCCAGTACTTC
>TRBJ2-1|TRBV28|14|TRBD2|-
CASSRTSGNYEQFF
TGTGCCAGCAGTCGGACTAGCGGGAACTATGAGCAGTTCTTC
>TRBJ2-5|TRBV3-1/TRBV3-2|15|TRBD1|-
CASSRRQGAVETQYF
TGTGCCAGCAGCCGAAGACAGGGGGCTGTGGAGACCCAGTACTTC
>TRBJ1-5|TRBV4-3|13|-|-
CASSQDRNQPQHF
TGCGCCAGCAGCCAAGACAGGAATCAGCCCCAGCATTTT
>TRBJ2-1|TRBV6-6|16|-|-
CASSYSRVFSYNEQFF
TGTGCCAGCAGTTACTCACGAGTGTTCTCCTACAATGAGCAGTTCTTC
>TRBJ1-6|TRBV5-1|15|-|-
CASNEYGQSNSPLHF
TGCGCCAGCAACGAATACGGACAGTCTAATTCACCCCTCCACTTT
>TRBJ2-1|TRBV5-4|15|TRBD2|-
CASSPTSGTNNEQFF
TGTGCCAGCAGTCCAACTAGCGGGACCAACAATGAGCAGTTCTTC
>TRBJ2-3|TRBV10-3|15|-|-
CAISEAGRGTDTQYF
TGTGCCATCAGTGAAGCGGGGAGGGGGACAGATACGCAGTATTTT
>TRBJ2-1|TRBV4-3|15|-|-
CASSQTGTLYNEQFF
TGCGCCAGCAGCCAAACCGGGACACTTTACAATGAGCAGTTCTTC
>TRBJ2-2|TRBV10-3|14|-|-
CAISETRNTGELFF
TGTGCCATCAGTGAGACTCGAAACACCGGGGAGCTGTTTTTT
>TRBJ1-6|TRBV6-2/TRBV6-3|13|-|-
CASSLQGNSPLHF
TGTGCCAGCAGTTTGCAGGGCAATTCACCCCTCCACTTT
>TRBJ2-7|TRBV5-1|14|TRBD1|-
CASSRPGQGYEQYF
TGCGCCAGCAGCCGGCCGGGACAGGGGTACGAGCAGTACTTC
>TRBJ1-3|TRBV15|18|TRBD1|once
CATSRGRGQGEGGNTIYF
TGTGCCACCAGCAGAGGTCGTGGACAGGGAGAAGGCGGAAACACCATATATTTT
>TRBJ2-1|TRBV9|15|-|-
CASSVSTQGGREQFF
TGTGCCAGCAGCGTATCAACCCAGGGAGGACGTGAGCAGTTCTTC
>TRBJ1-2|TRBV7-3|15|-|-
CASSLNPLRGGGYTF
TGTGCCAGCAGCTTAAACCCGTTACGCGGCGGGGGCTACACCTTC
>TRBJ1-1|TRBV2|13|-|-
CAVRRARNTEAFF
TGTGCCGTTAGGCGGGCCAGGAACACTGAAGCTTTCTTT
>TRBJ2-7|TRBV30|14|TRBD1|-
CAWDPGQGNYEQYF
TGTGCCTGGGACCCCGGACAGGGGAACTACGAGCAGTACTTC